This is a list of T cell receptor beta chains from one sample in a study of siplizumab effects on memory and regulatory T cells. Libraries were prepared by immunoSEQ multiplex PCR; TCRdb keeps only in-frame clonotypes and omits some of them. The sample holds 94,000 or so clones, roughly 97% seen once. Sequences were obtained from naive CD4+ T cells sorted from blood. The receptor source for this set is a human donor in good health. CDR3s include the opening cysteine and the closing phenylalanine or tryptophan. The order of the fields is D gene, clone size, V gene, J gene, CDR3 DNA, CDR3 protein. D genes are given only for firm matches. A clone size is listed for some rows: how often the clone was seen (once, few, many), or a class if it is expanded.

-,-,TRBV27,TRBJ1-1,TGTGCCAGTAAAAGTAGGGGGGGATGGGATGAAGCTTTCTTT,CASKSRGGWDEAFF
-,-,TRBV30,TRBJ1-1,TGTGCCTGGGGGGCCTTTGGCTCGAACACTGAAGCTTTCTTT,CAWGAFGSNTEAFF
-,once,TRBV2,TRBJ2-2,TGTGCCAGCAGTGAAGGGACACGTAACACCGGGGAGCTGTTTTTT,CASSEGTRNTGELFF
-,-,TRBV9,TRBJ1-6,TGTGCCAGCAGCGTAGCCGGACAGAATAATTCACCCCTCCACTTT,CASSVAGQNNSPLHF
-,once,TRBV29-1,TRBJ2-1,TGCAGCGTGGTATTAGCTCGAGGGAGGCCGTACAATGAGCAGTTCTTC,CSVVLARGRPYNEQFF
-,-,TRBV5-6,TRBJ2-1,TGTGCCAGCAGCCCCTACAATGAGCAGTTCTTC,CASSPYNEQFF
TRBD1,-,TRBV28,TRBJ1-1,TGTGCCAGCAGTTCACATCCAGATCAGGGGGCGCCCCGAACTGAAGCTTTCTTT,CASSSHPDQGAPRTEAFF
-,-,TRBV12-5,TRBJ2-7,TGTGCTAGTGGTTTTTTGCGGGGGCAAACCTACGAGCAGTACTTC,CASGFLRGQTYEQYF
TRBD2,-,TRBV11-2,TRBJ2-1,TGTGCCAGCAGCTTGGGACTAGCAGACTACAATGAGCAGTTCTTC,CASSLGLADYNEQFF
-,-,TRBV10-3,TRBJ1-1,TGTGCCATCAGTGGTTGGGTAGGAAACACTGAAGCTTTCTTT,CAISGWVGNTEAFF
-,-,TRBV28,TRBJ1-6,TGTGCCAGCAGGGCGGCCGAGGGAGCCCTCCACTTT,CASRAAEGALHF
-,-,TRBV10-3,TRBJ2-3,TGTGCCATCAGTGGTACTAGAGTTCCGGATACGCAGTATTTT,CAISGTRVPDTQYF
-,-,TRBV5-4,TRBJ2-7,TGTGCCAGCAGCTTGGTGGGAGTCTACGAGCAGTACTTC,CASSLVGVYEQYF
-,-,TRBV6-1,TRBJ1-5,TGTGCCAGCAGTCCTGTCCCCAAGCCCCAGCATTTT,CASSPVPKPQHF
TRBD1,-,TRBV7-9,TRBJ2-5,TGTGCCAGCCACCTAGCAGGGACAGGAAGTTCGACCCAGTACTTC,CASHLAGTGSSTQYF
TRBD1,-,TRBV7-9,TRBJ1-2,TGTGCCAGCAGCTTAGCAGGGACAGGGGCTAACTATGGCTACACCTTC,CASSLAGTGANYGYTF
-,-,TRBV28,TRBJ1-2,TGTGCCACCATTAGGTTGGCAGCCTATGGCTACACCTTC,CATIRLAAYGYTF
-,few,TRBV2,TRBJ1-2,TGTGCCAGCAGTAGGCGCTATGGCTACACCTTC,CASSRRYGYTF
-,-,TRBV9,TRBJ2-7,TGTGCCAGCAGCGCTCTGGACCCACCCTACGAGCAGTACTTC,CASSALDPPYEQYF
TRBD1,-,TRBV15,TRBJ2-5,TGTGCCACCAGACGACAGGGGGCCATGGAGACCCAGTACTTC,CATRRQGAMETQYF
TRBD2,-,TRBV11-2,TRBJ2-5,TGTGCCAGCAGCCAGGGACTAGCGGGGGGGCTGGAGACCCAGTACTTC,CASSQGLAGGLETQYF
TRBD1,-,TRBV6-6,TRBJ2-3,TGTGCCAGCAGTCTCGGACAGGGGAATCCAGATACGCAGTATTTT,CASSLGQGNPDTQYF
TRBD1,-,TRBV10-2,TRBJ2-1,TGCGCCACCCCCGAACAGGGGGCGCCCCGTGAGCAGTTCTTC,CATPEQGAPREQFF
-,-,TRBV7-3,TRBJ1-6,TGTGCCAGCAGCTTATTAGGCTCCTATAATTCACCCCTCCACTTT,CASSLLGSYNSPLHF
-,-,TRBV18,TRBJ2-5,TGTGCCAGCTCACCACGAGGGGCCGGAGAGACCCAGTACTTC,CASSPRGAGETQYF
-,-,TRBV7-7,TRBJ1-2,TGTGCCAGCACTTATGGCTACACCTTC,CASTYGYTF